The next 23 T cell receptor beta chains were all read from a single sample in a study of blood T cell repertoires in COVID-19. The method was immunoSEQ multiplex PCR; TCRdb's version includes in-frame clones alone and lacks a portion of them. The table has 95,000 or so clones, 79% seen once; the top ten hold over 15%. The sequenced sample was peripheral blood. The source is an elderly woman with active or convalescent COVID-19.

The chain uses TRBV28 and TRBJ1-3; 7 bases line up with TRBD1. With V trimmed by 7 bases and J by 2 bases, 8 bases remained unmatched. CDR3 length: 15 residues. CDR1 is MDHEN and CDR2 is SYDVKM in the germline V gene. The CDR3, as DNA: TGTGCCAGCACAATTGGTGGGACAGCTGGAAACACCATATATTTT. It specifies CASTIGGTAGNTIYF.

The chain has TRBV5-1 and TRBJ2-7, with 9 bases aligning to TRBD2. Germline CDR1 reads SGHRS; CDR2 reads YFSETQ. Trimming at V came to 7 bases and at J to 12 bases, leaving 17 bases not matched to a gene. The CDR3 sequence is 14 residues long. The CDR3 loop is CASQWNSGTSLVYF. CDR3 bases: TGCGCCAGCCAATGGAACTCCGGGACTAGCTTGGTGTACTTC.

This clone was counted a few times. The sample contains more than one DNA sequence encoding this CDR3. This chain connects TRBV30 to TRBJ1-5; D perhaps matches TRBD1 (5 bases). CDR3 length: 13 amino acids. Germline V gene sequence: CDR1 GTSNPN, CDR2 SVGIG (reference sequence). The germline V and J ends were trimmed by 2 bases and 2 bases, with 7 bases remaining between them. This CDR3 reads CAWSLGGNQPQHF. Written as DNA, the CDR3 is TGTGCCTGGAGTTTAGGGGGCAATCAGCCCCAGCATTTT.

V is TRBV9 and J is TRBJ1-2; 8 bases line up with TRBD1. Germline assignment: CDR1 SGDLS and CDR2 YYNGEE. The CDR3 has 16 amino acids. With 3 bases clipped from V and 6 bases from J, the junction kept 13 bases outside the gene matches. The CDR3 protein is CASSGQGTGRGDGYTF. Written as DNA, the CDR3 is TGTGCCAGCAGCGGCCAGGGGACAGGACGGGGAGATGGCTACACCTTC.

The rearrangement uses TRBV27 and TRBJ2-5; TRBD2 matches 13 bases. Germline assignment: CDR1 MNHEY and CDR2 SMNVEV (reference sequence). This CDR3 contains 15 residues. J was trimmed by 4 bases and V by 10 bases; bases with no gene match: 9. DNA of the CDR3: TGTGCCAACAAGTGGACTAGCGGGAGTACAGAGACCCAGTACTTC. This gives the protein CANKWTSGSTETQYF.

This chain links TRBV21-1 with TRBJ1-2. TRBV21-1 constitutes a pseudogene. The CDR3 is 16 amino acids. CDR3 coding DNA: TGTGCCAGCAGCAAAGCCGGACGGGGGACGGACTATGGCTACACCTTC. Translation: CASSKAGRGTDYGYTF.

This chain uses TRBV10-3 with TRBJ2-5, with D possibly being TRBD1 (6 bases). This CDR3 spans 15 amino acids. Germline V CDR1 and CDR2: ENHRY, SYGVKD. With 2 bases removed from V and 9 bases from J, the gap between germline ends came to 19 bases. CDR3 residues: CAISEAGVPFTAQYF. Written as DNA, the CDR3 is TGTGCCATCAGTGAGGCAGGGGTACCCTTTACAGCCCAGTACTTC.

The V gene is TRBV7-9, the J gene TRBJ2-6, with D possibly matching TRBD1 (6 bases). CDR3 size: 15 residues. Trimming removed 4 bases from V and 2 bases from J, with 9 bases in between. Germline CDR1 and CDR2: SEHNR and FQNEAQ (reference sequence). The CDR3 DNA reads as TGTGCCAGCAGCTCCTGGACAGCTGGGGCCAACGTCCTGACTTTC. It yields the protein CASSSWTAGANVLTF. Based on the CDR3 plus reference TRBV7-9 and TRBJ2-6, the full variable domain is DTGVSQNPRHKITKRGQNVTFRCDPISEHNRLYWYRQTLGQGPEFLTYFQNEAQLEKSRLLSDRFSAERPKGSFSTLEIQRTEQGDSAMYLCASSSWTAGANVLTFGAGSRLTVL.

The J gene is TRBJ1-4, the V gene TRBV7-8; D is unresolved. In germline, CDR1 is SGHVS, CDR2 FQNEAQ. This CDR3 has 17 amino acids. Trimming left V 5 bases short and J 7 bases short, with 23 bases between. Written as DNA, the CDR3 is TGTGCCAGCAGCCCCCCTCTCCGATTGAGGAGTAGTGAAAAACTGTTTTTT. This translates into CASSPPLRLRSSEKLFF.

The gene calls are TRBV4-3 and TRBJ2-1; TRBD2 matches 10 bases. Trimming cost V 0 bases and J 8 bases; bases outside gene matches: 13. Germline CDR1 reads LGHNA; CDR2 reads YSLEER. CDR3 length: 18 amino acids. The CDR3 bases are TGCGCCAGCAGCCAAGATTTCCTAGCGGGAGTGCGGGGGGATGAGCAGTTCTTC. This encodes CASSQDFLAGVRGDEQFF.

The rearrangement joins TRBV6-2 or TRBV6-3 to TRBJ1-1, with a weak D call TRBD1 (6 bases). CDR1 MNHEY and CDR2 SVGEGT come from the germline V gene. V dropped 2 bases and J dropped 2 bases, with 9 bases sitting between them. This CDR3 is built from 14 residues. CDR3 amino acids: CASSYVGANTEAFF. CDR3 nucleotides: TGTGCCAGCAGTTACGTGGGGGCCAACACTGAAGCTTTCTTT.

The chain is built from TRBV27 and TRBJ2-5; D uncertain. There are 13 residues in the CDR3. The germline V and J ends were trimmed by 4 bases and 5 bases, with 11 bases remaining between them. Germline CDR1 is MNHEY and CDR2 is SMNVEV (reference sequence). CDR3 bases: TGTGCCAGCAGTTCCCGGTCCGCGGAGACCCAGTACTTC. As protein: CASSSRSAETQYF.

The chain is built from TRBV5-1 and TRBJ1-2, with TRBD1 matching over 7 bases. The CDR3 totals 14 residues. With 4 bases clipped from V and 3 bases from J, the junction kept 6 bases outside the gene matches. Looked up from germline, CDR1 is SGHRS and CDR2 is YFSETQ. In nucleotides, the CDR3 is TGCGCCAGCAGCCTTTCCACAGGGGACTATGGCTACACCTTC. It specifies CASSLSTGDYGYTF.

This clone was seen only a few times. This chain joins TRBV19 and TRBJ2-1; 10 nucleotides agree with TRBD2. The CDR3 has 14 residues. Germline CDR1 is LNHDA and CDR2 is SQIVND (reference sequence). J was trimmed by 6 bases and V by 6 bases; bases with no gene match: 5. CDR3 bases: TGTGCCAGTAGGATCCTAGCGGGAGTCAATGAGCAGTTCTTC. Encoded protein: CASRILAGVNEQFF. Looking up the rest from reference TRBV19 and TRBJ2-1 gives the full variable domain: DGGITQSPKYLFRKEGQNVTLSCEQNLNHDAMYWYRQDPGQGLRLIYYSQIVNDFQKGDIAEGYSVSREKKESFPLTVTSAQKNPTAFYLCASRILAGVNEQFFGPGTRLTVL.

The chain joins TRBV25-1 to TRBJ2-6; D gene uncertain. Trimming pared 3 bases from V and 0 bases from J, leaving 6 bases between. Looked up from germline, CDR1 is MGHDK and CDR2 is SYGVNS. The CDR3 loop spans 15 amino acids. The DNA of the CDR3 is TGTGCCAGCAGTGACTGGGCCTCTGGGGCCAACGTCCTGACTTTC. It yields the protein CASSDWASGANVLTF.

The genes are TRBV5-4 and TRBJ1-2; 12 bases align to TRBD1. With 4 bases clipped from V and 3 bases from J, the junction kept 4 bases outside the gene matches. The CDR3 sequence is 15 residues long. In germline, CDR1 is SGHNT, CDR2 YYREEE (reference sequence). CDR3: CASSPGTGGDYGYTF. The CDR3 DNA is TGTGCCAGCAGCCCCGGGACAGGGGGCGACTATGGCTACACCTTC.

As regards this clone: One end of the junction is discordant with germline, which a read error may explain. Here the CDR3 DNA reads TGTGCTAGCAGCTTAGGACTAGTGGGCAACCAGTACTTC. Its protein is CASSLGLVGNQYF. The chain combines TRBV7-7 with TRBJ2-5; TRBD2 matches 7 bases. The germline CDR1 and CDR2 sequences are SSHAT and FNYEAQ (reference sequence). The CDR3 has 13 residues.

This chain joins TRBV5-4 and TRBJ2-7, with D tentatively TRBD1 (6 bases). Trimming left V 4 bases short and J 0 bases short, with 11 bases between. The CDR3 consists of 14 residues. CDR1 and CDR2 (germline): SGHNT, YYREEE (reference sequence). This CDR3 reads CASSRGDTSYEQYF. For the CDR3, the DNA is TGTGCCAGCAGCCGAGGGGACACCTCCTACGAGCAGTACTTC.

The V gene is TRBV11-1, the J gene TRBJ2-5, with D possibly being TRBD1 (6 bases). CDR3 length: 15 amino acids. Trimming stripped 9 bases from V and 5 bases from J, with 22 bases between. Per the germline V gene, CDR1 is SGHAT and CDR2 is FQDESV (reference sequence). The CDR3 region has the DNA TGTGCCAGTCAGAGGGGCCAACAGGGATTGGAGACCCAGTACTTC. Translating it yields CASQRGQQGLETQYF.

Concerning this clone itself: The junction does not match germline at one end; this may be a read error. The chain combines TRBV5-1 with TRBJ1-4, with D unresolved. This CDR3 spans 13 amino acids. Germline V lookup: CDR1 SGHRS, CDR2 YFSETQ. This CDR3 is CASSKRGGEKLFF. In nucleotides, the CDR3 is TGTGCCAGCAGTAAGAGAGGCGGTGAAAAACTGTTTTTT.

The chain is built from TRBV7-3 and TRBJ2-2; D possibly corresponds to TRBD2 (5 bases). The germline gives CDR1 SGHTA, CDR2 FQGTGA. The CDR3 is made up of 14 amino acids. Trimming cost V 3 bases and J 4 bases, with 9 bases left between them. The CDR3: CASSFLSGTGELFF. The CDR3 DNA sequence: TGTGCCAGCAGCTTTTTGAGCGGCACCGGGGAGCTGTTTTTT.

The chain recombines TRBV7-2 with TRBJ1-4; D might be TRBD1 (6 bases). This CDR3 has 16 amino acids. Germline CDR1 SGHTA, CDR2 FQGNSA. V was pared by 5 bases and J by 3 bases, with 16 bases between. The CDR3 reads CASSNLGGPSNEKLFF. The CDR3 DNA is TGTGCCAGCAGCAACTTAGGGGGACCTTCTAATGAAAAACTGTTTTTT.

This clone came up once. This sequence joins TRBV5-5 and TRBJ2-1; TRBD2 matches at 7 bases. After removal of 3 bases from V and 2 bases from J, the junction contained 5 bases not matched to a gene. The CDR3 is 15 residues long. Germline V gene sequence: CDR1 SGHKS, CDR2 YYEKEE (reference sequence). CDR3 in amino acids: CASSYSGTTYNEQFF. The CDR3 DNA reads as TGTGCCAGCAGCTACTCCGGGACTACCTACAATGAGCAGTTCTTC.